Described below is a single TCR beta chain sequence and its context. Antigen specificity is unknown. This CDR3 is 14 amino acids long. CDR1 and CDR2 from the germline V gene are MDHEN and SYDVKM. The V gene end was trimmed by 6 bases and the J gene end by 7 bases; junction bases not matched to a gene: 9. The entry originates in a study of cytotoxic CD8 clonotypes in ibrutinib-treated CLL. Study-wide context: Response samples were obtained once patients had received a median roughly 11 months of treatment, range 6 to 36. General study findings and limits: Clonality showed a rise at ibrutinib response that reversed toward baseline at progression.

Some clones are missing from TCRdb's copy, which holds only in-frame ones; the method was immunoSEQ multiplex PCR. The repertoire holds hundreds of thousands of clones, with under 80% as singletons. This TCR was recovered from a human donor with chronic lymphocytic leukemia. The chain joins TRBV28 to TRBJ1-2; 9 positions match TRBD1. The sequences come from PBMCs, collected after 24 months of ibrutinib treatment. DNA for the CDR3: TGTGCCAGCAGGCCTACAGGGGGCCAGGGTGGCTACACCTTC. This codes for CASRPTGGQGGYTF.